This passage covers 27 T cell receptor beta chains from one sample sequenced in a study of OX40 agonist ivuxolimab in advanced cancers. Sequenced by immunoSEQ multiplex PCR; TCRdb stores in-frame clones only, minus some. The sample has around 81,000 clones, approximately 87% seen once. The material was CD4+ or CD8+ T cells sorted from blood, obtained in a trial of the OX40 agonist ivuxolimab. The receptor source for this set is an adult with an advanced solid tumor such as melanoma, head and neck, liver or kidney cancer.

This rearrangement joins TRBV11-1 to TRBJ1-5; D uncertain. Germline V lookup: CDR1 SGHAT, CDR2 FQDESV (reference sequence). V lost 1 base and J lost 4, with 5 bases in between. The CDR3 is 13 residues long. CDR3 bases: TGTGCCAGCAGCTTAGGGCCTAATCAGCCCCAGCATTTT. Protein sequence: CASSLGPNQPQHF.

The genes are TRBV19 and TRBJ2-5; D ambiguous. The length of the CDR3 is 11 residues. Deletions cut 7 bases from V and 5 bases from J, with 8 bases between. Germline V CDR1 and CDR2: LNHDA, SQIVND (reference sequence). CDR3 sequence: CASKNWETQYF. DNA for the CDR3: TGTGCCAGTAAAAATTGGGAGACCCAGTACTTC.

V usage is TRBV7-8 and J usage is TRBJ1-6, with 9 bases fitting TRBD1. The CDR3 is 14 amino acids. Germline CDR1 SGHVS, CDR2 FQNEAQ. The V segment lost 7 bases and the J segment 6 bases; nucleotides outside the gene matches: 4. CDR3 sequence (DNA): TGTGCCAGCAACCGGGACAGGGTTAATTCACCCCTCCACTTT. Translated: CASNRDRVNSPLHF.

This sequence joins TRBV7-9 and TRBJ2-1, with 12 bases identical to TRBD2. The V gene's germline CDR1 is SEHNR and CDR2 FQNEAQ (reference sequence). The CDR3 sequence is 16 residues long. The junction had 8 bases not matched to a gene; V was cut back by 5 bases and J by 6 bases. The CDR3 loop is CASSRLAGANPNEQFF. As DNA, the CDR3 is TGTGCCAGCAGCCGACTAGCGGGAGCTAATCCCAATGAGCAGTTCTTC.

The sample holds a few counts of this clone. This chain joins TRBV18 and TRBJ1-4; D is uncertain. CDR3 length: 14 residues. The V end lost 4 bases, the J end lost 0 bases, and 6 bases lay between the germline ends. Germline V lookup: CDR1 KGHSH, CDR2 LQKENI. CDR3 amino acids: CASSLTATNEKLFF. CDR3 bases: TGTGCCAGCTCACTCACTGCAACTAATGAAAAACTGTTTTTT.

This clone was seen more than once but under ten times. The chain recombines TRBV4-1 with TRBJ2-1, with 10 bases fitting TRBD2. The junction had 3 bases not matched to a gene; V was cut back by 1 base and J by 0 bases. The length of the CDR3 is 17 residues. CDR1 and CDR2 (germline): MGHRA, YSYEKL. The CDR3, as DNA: TGCGCCAGCAGCCAAGCCCCTAGCGGGAGCTCCTACAATGAGCAGTTCTTC. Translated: CASSQAPSGSSYNEQFF.

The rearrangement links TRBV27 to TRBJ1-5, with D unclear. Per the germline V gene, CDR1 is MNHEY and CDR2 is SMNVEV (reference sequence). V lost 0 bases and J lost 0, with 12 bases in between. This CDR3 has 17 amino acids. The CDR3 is CASSLSWRDYSNQPQHF. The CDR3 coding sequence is TGTGCCAGCAGTTTATCGTGGAGAGATTATAGCAATCAGCCCCAGCATTTT.

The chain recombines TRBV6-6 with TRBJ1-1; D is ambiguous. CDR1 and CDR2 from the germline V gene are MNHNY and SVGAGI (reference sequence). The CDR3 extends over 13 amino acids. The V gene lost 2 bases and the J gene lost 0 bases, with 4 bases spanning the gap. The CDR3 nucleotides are TGTGCCAGCAGTTACGACCTGAACACTGAAGCTTTCTTT. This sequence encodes CASSYDLNTEAFF.

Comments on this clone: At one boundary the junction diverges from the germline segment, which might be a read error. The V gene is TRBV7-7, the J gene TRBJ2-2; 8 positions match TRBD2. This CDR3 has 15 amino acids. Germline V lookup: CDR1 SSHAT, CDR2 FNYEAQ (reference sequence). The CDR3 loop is CASSSRAGAGGELFF. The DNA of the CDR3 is TGTGCTAGCAGCTCCCGAGCGGGGGCGGGCGGGGAGCTGTTTTTT.

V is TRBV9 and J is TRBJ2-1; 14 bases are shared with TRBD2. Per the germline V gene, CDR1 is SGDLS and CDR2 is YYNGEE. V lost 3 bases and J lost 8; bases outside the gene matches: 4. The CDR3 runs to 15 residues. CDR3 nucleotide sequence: TGTGCCAGCAGCGCCGGGACTAGCGGGAGCTATGAGCAGTTCTTC. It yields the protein CASSAGTSGSYEQFF. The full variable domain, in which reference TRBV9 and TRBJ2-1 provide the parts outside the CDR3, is DSGVTQTPKHLITATGQRVTLRCSPRSGDLSVYWYQQSLDQGLQFLIQYYNGEERAKGNILERFSAQQFPDLHSELNLSSLELGDSALYFCASSAGTSGSYEQFFGPGTRLTVL.

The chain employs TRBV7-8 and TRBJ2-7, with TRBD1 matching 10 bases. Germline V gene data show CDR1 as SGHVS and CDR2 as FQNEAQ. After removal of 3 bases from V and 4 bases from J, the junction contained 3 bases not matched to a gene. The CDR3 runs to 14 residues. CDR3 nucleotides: TGTGCCAGCAGCTTGGACAGGGGGGTGTACGAGCAGTACTTC. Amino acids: CASSLDRGVYEQYF.

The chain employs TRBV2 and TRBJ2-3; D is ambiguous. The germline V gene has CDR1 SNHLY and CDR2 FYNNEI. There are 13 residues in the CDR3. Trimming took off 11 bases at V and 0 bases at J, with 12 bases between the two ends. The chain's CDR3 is CASRVSSTDTQYF. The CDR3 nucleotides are TGTGCCTCCCGGGTTTCTAGCACAGATACGCAGTATTTT.

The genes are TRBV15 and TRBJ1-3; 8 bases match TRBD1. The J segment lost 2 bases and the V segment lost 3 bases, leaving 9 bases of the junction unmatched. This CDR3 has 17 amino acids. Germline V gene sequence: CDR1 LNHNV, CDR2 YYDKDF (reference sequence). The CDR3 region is CATSRRQGTVAGNTIYF. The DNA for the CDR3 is TGTGCCACCAGCAGGAGACAGGGGACTGTGGCTGGAAACACCATATATTTT. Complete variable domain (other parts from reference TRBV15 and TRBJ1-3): DAMVIQNPRYQVTQFGKPVTLSCSQTLNHNVMYWYQQKSSQAPKLLFHYYDKDFNNEADTPDNFQSRRPNTSFCFLDIRSPGLGDTAMYLCATSRRQGTVAGNTIYFGEGSWLTVV.

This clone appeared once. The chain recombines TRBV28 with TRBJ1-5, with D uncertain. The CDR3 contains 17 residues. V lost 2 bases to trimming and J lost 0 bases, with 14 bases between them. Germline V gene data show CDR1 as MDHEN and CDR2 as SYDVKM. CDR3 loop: CASSLLDRTYSNQPQHF. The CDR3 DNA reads TGTGCCAGCAGTTTACTTGACCGGACGTATAGCAATCAGCCCCAGCATTTT.

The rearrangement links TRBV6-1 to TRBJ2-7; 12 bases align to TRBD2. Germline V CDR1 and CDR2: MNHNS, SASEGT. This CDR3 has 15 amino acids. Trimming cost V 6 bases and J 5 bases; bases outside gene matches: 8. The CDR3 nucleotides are TGTGCCAGCAGAAAGACTAGCGGGAGTTTCGACGAGCAGTACTTC. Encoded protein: CASRKTSGSFDEQYF.

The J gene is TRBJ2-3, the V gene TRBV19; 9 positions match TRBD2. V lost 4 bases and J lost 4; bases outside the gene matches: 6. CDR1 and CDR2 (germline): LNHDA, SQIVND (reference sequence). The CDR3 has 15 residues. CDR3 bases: TGTGCCAGTAGTAGGGCGGGAGGGCCATCAGATACGCAGTATTTT. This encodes CASSRAGGPSDTQYF.

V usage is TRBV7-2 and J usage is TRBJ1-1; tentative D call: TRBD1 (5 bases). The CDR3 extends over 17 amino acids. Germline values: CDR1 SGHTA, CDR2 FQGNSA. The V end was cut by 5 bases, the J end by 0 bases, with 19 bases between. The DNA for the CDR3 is TGTGCCAGCAGCCCTTCGGGACGGCGGTCAATGAACACTGAAGCTTTCTTT. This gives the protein CASSPSGRRSMNTEAFF.

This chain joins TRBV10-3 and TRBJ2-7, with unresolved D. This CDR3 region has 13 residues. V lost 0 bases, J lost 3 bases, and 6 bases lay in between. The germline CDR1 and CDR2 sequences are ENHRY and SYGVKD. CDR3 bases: TGTGCCATCAGTGAGTCACCTCTCTACGAGCAGTACTTC. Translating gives CAISESPLYEQYF.

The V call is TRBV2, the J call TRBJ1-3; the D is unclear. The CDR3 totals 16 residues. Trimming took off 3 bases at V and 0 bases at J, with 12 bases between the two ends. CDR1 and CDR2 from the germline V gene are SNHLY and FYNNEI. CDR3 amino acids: CASSDQAVNSGNTIYF. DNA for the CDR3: TGTGCCAGCAGTGATCAGGCGGTGAACTCTGGAAACACCATATATTTT.

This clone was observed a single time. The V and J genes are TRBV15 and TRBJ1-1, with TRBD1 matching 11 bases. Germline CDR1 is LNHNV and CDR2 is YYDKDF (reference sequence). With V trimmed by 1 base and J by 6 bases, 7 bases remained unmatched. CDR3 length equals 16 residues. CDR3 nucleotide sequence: TGTGCCACCAGCAGAGCTGGACAGGGGGCGTATGCTGAAGCTTTCTTT. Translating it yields CATSRAGQGAYAEAFF.

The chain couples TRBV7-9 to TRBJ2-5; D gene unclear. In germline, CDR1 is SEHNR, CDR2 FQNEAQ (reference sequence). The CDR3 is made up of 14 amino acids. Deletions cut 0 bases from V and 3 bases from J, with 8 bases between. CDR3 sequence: CASSLAEGKETQYF. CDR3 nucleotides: TGTGCCAGCAGCTTAGCGGAAGGAAAAGAGACCCAGTACTTC.

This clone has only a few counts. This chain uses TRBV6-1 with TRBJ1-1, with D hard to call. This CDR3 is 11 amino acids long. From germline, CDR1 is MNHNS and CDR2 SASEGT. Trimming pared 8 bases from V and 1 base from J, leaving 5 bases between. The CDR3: CASQRNTEAFF. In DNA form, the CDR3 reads TGTGCCAGCCAGAGGAACACTGAAGCTTTCTTT.

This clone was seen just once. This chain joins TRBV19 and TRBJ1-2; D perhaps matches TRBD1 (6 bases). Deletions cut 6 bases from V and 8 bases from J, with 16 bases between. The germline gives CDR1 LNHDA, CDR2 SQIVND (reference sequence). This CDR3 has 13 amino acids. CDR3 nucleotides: TGTGCCAGTAGCCCCCGGGACACTCGAGGCTACACCTTC. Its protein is CASSPRDTRGYTF.

The CDR3 DNA reads TGTGCCAGCAGTGTGGTTCAGGAAGATACGCAGTATTTT. It specifies CASSVVQEDTQYF. This chain uses TRBV6-1 with TRBJ2-3; D gene uncertain. V was clipped by 4 bases and J by 5 bases, with 10 bases between them. Germline-derived CDR1 and CDR2 are MNHNS and SASEGT. This CDR3 has 13 residues.

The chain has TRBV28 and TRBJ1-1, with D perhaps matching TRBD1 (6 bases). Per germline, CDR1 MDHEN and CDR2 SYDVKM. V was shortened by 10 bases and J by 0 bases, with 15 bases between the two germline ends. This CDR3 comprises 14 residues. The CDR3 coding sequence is TGTGCCATCGAGGCAGGGGATATGAACACTGAAGCTTTCTTT. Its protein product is CAIEAGDMNTEAFF.

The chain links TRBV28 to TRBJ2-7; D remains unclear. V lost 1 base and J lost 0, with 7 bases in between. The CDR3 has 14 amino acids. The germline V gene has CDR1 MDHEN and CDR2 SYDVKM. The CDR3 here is CASSLFSPSYEQYF. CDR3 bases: TGTGCCAGCAGTTTATTTAGTCCCTCCTACGAGCAGTACTTC.

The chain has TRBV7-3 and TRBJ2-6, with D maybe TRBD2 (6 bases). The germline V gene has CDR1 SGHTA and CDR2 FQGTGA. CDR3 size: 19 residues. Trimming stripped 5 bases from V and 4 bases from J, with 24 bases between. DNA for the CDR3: TGTGCCAGCAGCCCCCAACCGGGACTGCCTCCTGAAGGGGCCAACGTCCTGACTTTC. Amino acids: CASSPQPGLPPEGANVLTF. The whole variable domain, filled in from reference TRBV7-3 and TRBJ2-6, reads GAGVSQTPSNKVTEKGKYVELRCDPISGHTALYWYRQSLGQGPEFLIYFQGTGAADDSGLPNDRFFAVRPEGSVSTLKIQRTERGDSAVYLCASSPQPGLPPEGANVLTFGAGSRLTVL.